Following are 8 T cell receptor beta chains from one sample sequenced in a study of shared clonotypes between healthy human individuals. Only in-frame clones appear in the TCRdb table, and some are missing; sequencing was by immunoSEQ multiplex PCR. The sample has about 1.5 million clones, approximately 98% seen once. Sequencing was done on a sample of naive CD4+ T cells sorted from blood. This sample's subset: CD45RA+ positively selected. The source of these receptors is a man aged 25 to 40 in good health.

DNA of the CDR3: TGTGCCAGCAGCACGACAGGGGGTAATGAAAAACTGTTTTTT. Translated, it gives CASSTTGGNEKLFF. The chain is built from TRBV6-1 and TRBJ1-4; TRBD1 matches at 9 bases. V trimming: 6 bases; J trimming: 4 bases; junction bases outside the gene matches: 3. The CDR3 length is 14 residues. The V gene's germline CDR1 is MNHNS and CDR2 SASEGT.

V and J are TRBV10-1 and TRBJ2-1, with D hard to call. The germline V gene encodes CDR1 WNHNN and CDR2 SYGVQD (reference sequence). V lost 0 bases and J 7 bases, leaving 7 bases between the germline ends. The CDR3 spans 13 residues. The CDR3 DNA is TGCGCCAGCAGTGAGTCGACGGTGAATGAGCAGTTCTTC. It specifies CASSESTVNEQFF.

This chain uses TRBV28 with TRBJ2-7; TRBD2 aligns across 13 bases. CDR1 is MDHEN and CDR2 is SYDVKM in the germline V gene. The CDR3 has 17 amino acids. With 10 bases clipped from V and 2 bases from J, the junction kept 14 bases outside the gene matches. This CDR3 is CAIAGTSGVKVPYEQYF. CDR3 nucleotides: TGTGCCATCGCCGGGACTAGCGGGGTGAAAGTCCCCTACGAGCAGTACTTC.

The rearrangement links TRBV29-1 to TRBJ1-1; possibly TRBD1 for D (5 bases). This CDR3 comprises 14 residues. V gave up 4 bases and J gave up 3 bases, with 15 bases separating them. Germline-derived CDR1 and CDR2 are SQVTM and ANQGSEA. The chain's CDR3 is CSVGGTSRDTEAFF. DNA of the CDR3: TGCAGCGTTGGTGGGACCTCCCGGGACACTGAAGCTTTCTTT.

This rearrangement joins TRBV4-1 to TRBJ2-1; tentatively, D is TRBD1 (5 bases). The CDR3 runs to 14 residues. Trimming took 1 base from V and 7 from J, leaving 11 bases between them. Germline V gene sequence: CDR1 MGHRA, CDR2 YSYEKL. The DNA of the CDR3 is TGCGCCAGCAGCCAAGCCAGGGTAGGGAATGAGCAGTTCTTC. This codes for CASSQARVGNEQFF.

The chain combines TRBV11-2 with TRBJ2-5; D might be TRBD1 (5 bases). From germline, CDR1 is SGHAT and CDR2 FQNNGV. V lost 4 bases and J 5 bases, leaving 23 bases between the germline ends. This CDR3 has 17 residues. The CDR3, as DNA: TGTGCCAGCAGCTCCTGGCCACGCCAGGGAAGATTTGAGACCCAGTACTTC. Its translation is CASSSWPRQGRFETQYF.

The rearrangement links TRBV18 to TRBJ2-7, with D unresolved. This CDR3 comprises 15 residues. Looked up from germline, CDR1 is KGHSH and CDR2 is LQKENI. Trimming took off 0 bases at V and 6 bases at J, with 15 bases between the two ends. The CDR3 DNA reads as TGTGCCAGCTCACCACCGGCAGGTCTCCTGAGCGAGCAGTACTTC. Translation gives CASSPPAGLLSEQYF.

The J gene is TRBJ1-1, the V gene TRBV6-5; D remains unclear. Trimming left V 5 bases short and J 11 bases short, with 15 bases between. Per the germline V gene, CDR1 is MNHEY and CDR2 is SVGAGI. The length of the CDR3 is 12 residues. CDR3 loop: CASSHASTGAFF. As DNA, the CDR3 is TGTGCCAGCAGTCACGCCTCGACGGGTGCTTTCTTT.